These T cell receptor beta chains were read from a single sample in a study of T cells after yellow fever vaccination. In TCRdb, the 5' RACE reads were re-called with MiXCR into one record per CDR3 protein. The sample has more than 95,000 distinct CDR3 sequences; about 15% are singletons. The sequencing used CD8+ T cells sorted from PBMCs, collected 5 days after the yellow fever booster vaccination. All receptors derive from a man aged 18 to 35 who received the YFV17D yellow fever vaccine. The CDR3 runs from the conserved cysteine through the conserved F or W. The order of the fields is D gene, J gene, clone size, CDR3 length, V gene, CDR3 DNA, CDR3 protein. The D gene is left open where the match is weak. Where a row states a size, it is once, few, many or the class of an expanded clone; other rows omit it.

>TRBD2|TRBJ2-3|many|16|TRBV20-1
TGCAGTGCTAGAGATCAAGCGGGGGCCGACACAGATACGCAGTATTTT
CSARDQAGADTDTQYF
>NA|TRBJ2-7|few|13|TRBV3-1
TGTGCCAGCAGCCATTCCAGGCCCTACGAGCAGTACTTC
CASSHSRPYEQYF
>NA|TRBJ1-1|NA|13|TRBV19
TGTGCCAGTAGTATCTCCCTCTCCTCTGAAGCTTTCTTT
CASSISLSSEAFF
>NA|TRBJ1-1|few|11|TRBV29-1
TGCAGCGTTGAAGAAGGGCCTGAAGCTTTCTTT
CSVEEGPEAFF
>NA|TRBJ1-4|NA|13|TRBV28
TGTGCCAGCAGTTTAGGCCCTCTCGAAAAACTGTTTTTT
CASSLGPLEKLFF
>NA|TRBJ2-5|NA|14|TRBV7-9
TGTGCCAGCAGCTTAGTGGGGCAGAAAGAGACCCAGTACTTC
CASSLVGQKETQYF
>NA|TRBJ1-6|many|17|TRBV12-3/TRBV12-4
TGTGCCTCTAGACACCAAATACAACCCTCCTATAATTCACCCCTCCACTTT
CASRHQIQPSYNSPLHF
>TRBD1|TRBJ2-3|few|17|TRBV27
TGTGCCAGCAGCCCAGCATACGGGACAGGGCCCACAGATACGCAGTATTTT
CASSPAYGTGPTDTQYF
>NA|TRBJ2-2|few|14|TRBV3-1
TGTGCCAGCAGCCAAGATAGGCTAGCCGGGGAGCTGTTTTTT
CASSQDRLAGELFF
>NA|TRBJ2-5|NA|15|TRBV15
TGTGCCACCAGCAGAGATCCCGGGGTAGGAGAGACCCAGTACTTC
CATSRDPGVGETQYF
>NA|TRBJ2-3|NA|14|TRBV7-6
TGTGCCAGCAGCTATCAGTACCGCACAGATACGCAGTATTTT
CASSYQYRTDTQYF
>NA|TRBJ2-5|few|15|TRBV23-1
TGCGCCAGCAGTCCGTGGTGGGGCCACCAAGAGACCCAGTACTTC
CASSPWWGHQETQYF
>NA|TRBJ2-7|few|16|TRBV5-1
TGCGCCAGCAGCTCCTACGGGGGAAGGAGCTCCTACGAGCAGTACTTC
CASSSYGGRSSYEQYF
>NA|TRBJ1-3|NA|19|TRBV2
TGTGCCAGCAGTGAAGAGAATACTTCAGGGGCGCAAGCTGGAAACACCATATATTTT
CASSEENTSGAQAGNTIYF
>NA|TRBJ2-2|NA|15|TRBV10-2
TGCGCCAGCAGTGTAGGTGGAGGGCACACCGGGGAGCTGTTTTTT
CASSVGGGHTGELFF
>NA|TRBJ1-1|few|15|TRBV6-5
TGTGCCAGCAGTTACCCGTCCGGACCGAACACTGAAGCTTTCTTT
CASSYPSGPNTEAFF
>TRBD2|TRBJ2-7|NA|13|TRBV29-1
TGCAGCGTTCGGACTAGCGGAGCCTACGAGCAGTACTTC
CSVRTSGAYEQYF
>NA|TRBJ2-4|few|14|TRBV12-3/TRBV12-4
TGTGCCAGCAGTTTAGTTCCGTCAAAAAACATTCAGTACTTC
CASSLVPSKNIQYF
>TRBD2|TRBJ2-3|many|16|TRBV4-3
TGCGCCAGCAGCCAAGATCGGACCGGGGGGACAGATACGCAGTATTTT
CASSQDRTGGTDTQYF
>TRBD2|TRBJ2-1|many|15|TRBV6-4
TGTGCCAGCAGTAAAAGCGGGGGGGCAATGGATGAGCAGTTCTTC
CASSKSGGAMDEQFF
>NA|TRBJ1-1|NA|13|TRBV7-3
TGTGCCAGCACCCTGCACCCGAACACTGAAGCTTTCTTT
CASTLHPNTEAFF
>TRBD1|TRBJ1-1|NA|16|TRBV4-2
TGTGCCAGCAGCCGACGGGACAGGGGAATGAACACTGAAGCTTTCTTT
CASSRRDRGMNTEAFF
>TRBD2|TRBJ2-3|few|16|TRBV7-9
TGTGCCAGCAGCTCGACTAGCGGGGTTCAGACAGATACGCAGTATTTT
CASSSTSGVQTDTQYF
>NA|TRBJ1-2|NA|15|TRBV12-3/TRBV12-4
TGTGCCAGCAGTTTATTGGACATTCCTAACTATGGCTACACCTTC
CASSLLDIPNYGYTF
>TRBD2|TRBJ2-7|medium-sized|19|TRBV13
TGTGCCAGCAGCCCAAAGACCTCTAGCGGGGGGGCCCGGTCCTACGAGCAGTACTTC
CASSPKTSSGGARSYEQYF
>NA|TRBJ2-3|many|17|TRBV4-3
TGCGCCAGCAGCCAAGATCTTTTAGGACACCTGACAGATACGCAGTATTTT
CASSQDLLGHLTDTQYF
>NA|TRBJ2-7|few|14|TRBV12-3/TRBV12-4
TGTGCCAGCAGTTTAGACACCCCAGCCTACGAGCAGTACTTC
CASSLDTPAYEQYF
>NA|TRBJ2-7|many|14|TRBV7-9
TGTGCCAGCAGCTTAGCAGGGAGCTCCTACGAGCAGTACTTC
CASSLAGSSYEQYF
>NA|TRBJ2-7|NA|16|TRBV4-2
TGTGCCAGCAGCCAAGAAGCTAGGGACTGGCAATACGAGCAGTACTTC
CASSQEARDWQYEQYF
>NA|TRBJ1-1|NA|14|TRBV19
TGTGCCAGTAGTATACGGCAGCCGAACACTGAAGCTTTCTTT
CASSIRQPNTEAFF
>NA|TRBJ2-1|NA|12|TRBV7-6
TGTGCCAGCAGCTTATATGTAAATGAGCAGTTCTTC
CASSLYVNEQFF
>NA|TRBJ2-3|NA|14|TRBV6-5
TGTGCCAGCAGCCAGCTGGGAAGCACAGATACGCAGTATTTT
CASSQLGSTDTQYF
>NA|TRBJ2-5|many|15|TRBV5-1
TGCGCCAGCAGCTTGGCCGTTTTGACCCAAGAGACCCAGTACTTC
CASSLAVLTQETQYF
>TRBD1|TRBJ2-1|few|17|TRBV5-1
TGCGCCAGCAGCTGGGAGCCCCGGGACAGGGGGTACGATGAGCAGTTCTTC
CASSWEPRDRGYDEQFF
>NA|TRBJ1-2|many|14|TRBV7-2
TGTGCCAGCAGCCCCCGGACAGTGCGCTATGGCTACACCTTC
CASSPRTVRYGYTF
>NA|TRBJ1-2|NA|15|TRBV27
TGTGCCAGCCGCCCAGGCGCGCCCGTAGGCTATGGCTACACCTTC
CASRPGAPVGYGYTF
>NA|TRBJ1-1|NA|15|TRBV11-2
TGTGCCAGCAGCTTAAATAAGGGGTTGAACACTGAAGCTTTCTTT
CASSLNKGLNTEAFF
>NA|TRBJ1-2|many|15|TRBV12-3/TRBV12-4
TGTGCCAGCAGCCACCAGGACGGACCATTCTATGGCTACACCTTC
CASSHQDGPFYGYTF
>NA|TRBJ2-3|few|14|TRBV3-1
TGTGCCAGCATTGCCGGGTCGAACACAGATACGCAGTATTTT
CASIAGSNTDTQYF
>TRBD1|TRBJ2-2|few|14|TRBV6-8
TGTGCCAGCAGTTACACAGGGGACACCGGGGAGCTGTTTTTT
CASSYTGDTGELFF
>NA|TRBJ2-3|NA|12|TRBV12-3/TRBV12-4
TGTGCCAGCAGTCCGGGTGGCGATACGCAGTATTTT
CASSPGGDTQYF
>NA|TRBJ2-3|NA|13|TRBV7-3
TGTGCCAGCAGCTTATATCAGTCCGATACGCAGTATTTT
CASSLYQSDTQYF
>TRBD1|TRBJ1-1|few|15|TRBV4-3
TGCGCCAGCAGCCAAAATGGACAGGGCCAATATGAAGCTTTCTTT
CASSQNGQGQYEAFF
>TRBD1|TRBJ1-5|NA|14|TRBV20-1
TGCAGTGCTACTAGGGGGCCGGGGAATCAGCCCCAGCATTTT
CSATRGPGNQPQHF
>NA|TRBJ1-2|few|15|TRBV2
TGTGCCAGCAGCCGGTCCAGGGGCGCAGACTATGGCTACACCTTC
CASSRSRGADYGYTF
>TRBD2|TRBJ2-1|NA|13|TRBV20-1
TGCAGTGCTAGACCCCTAGCGGGGGTTGAGCAGTTCTTC
CSARPLAGVEQFF